These 4 T cell receptor beta chains originate from one sample sequenced in a study of cytomegalovirus exposure and HLA in healthy donors. 13 Jbeta primers and 60 Vbeta primers were used for the PCR. Data came from immunoSEQ multiplex PCR; TCRdb stores just in-frame clones and leaves some out. The data contain about 160,000 clones, around four fifths of them singletons. The sequencing input was PBMCs. The origin of the receptors is a man between 18 and 35 years old in good health and CMV-seronegative.

This chain joins TRBV11-2 and TRBJ2-1; 8 bases align to TRBD1. The V segment lost 1 base and the J segment 9 bases; nucleotides outside the gene matches: 8. Germline V CDR1 and CDR2: SGHAT, FQNNGV. This CDR3 spans 15 amino acids. The CDR3 DNA is TGTGCCAGCAGCTTAGCTTGGACAGGGACAGTTGAGCAGTTCTTC. Translating it yields CASSLAWTGTVEQFF.

This sequence joins TRBV14 and TRBJ1-2; D unresolved. The germline V gene has CDR1 SGHDN and CDR2 FVKESK. Trimming removed 1 base at V and 2 bases at J, with 11 bases between. The length of the CDR3 is 15 residues. The CDR3 region is CASSQVAIQNYGYTF. In DNA form, the CDR3 reads TGTGCCAGCAGCCAAGTAGCAATTCAAAACTATGGCTACACCTTC.

The count of this clone is one. The chain combines TRBV19 with TRBJ2-7, with 13 bases identical to TRBD2. The length of the CDR3 is 16 residues. CDR1 and CDR2 (germline): LNHDA, SQIVND (reference sequence). With V trimmed by 5 bases and J by 5 bases, 9 bases remained unmatched. The CDR3 loop reads CASSPKGTSGTNEQYF. DNA for the CDR3: TGTGCCAGTAGTCCAAAAGGGACTAGCGGGACCAACGAGCAGTACTTC. The entire variable domain, with the rest obtained from reference TRBV19 and TRBJ2-7, is as follows: DGGITQSPKYLFRKEGQNVTLSCEQNLNHDAMYWYRQDPGQGLRLIYYSQIVNDFQKGDIAEGYSVSREKKESFPLTVTSAQKNPTAFYLCASSPKGTSGTNEQYFGPGTRLTVT.

The V call is TRBV7-9, the J call TRBJ1-1; D remains unclear. V shed 3 bases and J shed 1 base, with 6 bases lying between them. The CDR3 sequence is 13 residues long. Germline lookup yields CDR1 SEHNR and CDR2 FQNEAQ (reference sequence). The CDR3 sequence: CASSFIPNTEAFF. Here the CDR3 DNA reads TGTGCCAGCAGCTTCATTCCGAACACTGAAGCTTTCTTT.